The 16 T cell receptor beta chains in this list originate from one sample, sequenced in a study of cytomegalovirus exposure and HLA in healthy donors. In the PCR, 60 Vbeta and 13 Jbeta primers were used. Using immunoSEQ multiplex PCR, the repertoire was profiled, and TCRdb retains in-frame clones only, with some absent. This sample has about 73,000 clones, with about 81% found just once. Sequencing used PBMCs. All receptors derive from an older man in good health and CMV-seronegative.

This clone has just a few counts. The V gene is TRBV5-6, the J gene TRBJ1-4, with D perhaps matching TRBD1 (6 bases). The CDR3 is 12 residues long. Germline V gene data show CDR1 as SGHDT and CDR2 as YYEEEE. Trimming left V 3 bases short and J 14 bases short, with 14 bases between. The DNA of the CDR3 is TGTGCCAGCAGCTATTCACAGGGCGGCCTGTTTTTT. The encoded protein is CASSYSQGGLFF.

The genes are TRBV5-4 and TRBJ2-1; no firm D call. The CDR3 sequence is 13 residues long. Trimming removed 4 bases at V and 10 bases at J, with 15 bases between. Per germline, CDR1 SGHNT and CDR2 YYREEE (reference sequence). CDR3 coding DNA: TGTGCCAGCAGCGTGATGCTAGGTCGGGAGCAGTTCTTC. It codes for CASSVMLGREQFF.

The gene calls are TRBV5-1 and TRBJ1-6; D gene unclear. Germline CDR1 reads SGHRS; CDR2 reads YFSETQ. The V end lost 4 bases, the J end lost 7 bases, and 12 bases lay between the germline ends. The CDR3 has 14 residues. The CDR3 loop reads CASSPGRENSPLHF. The CDR3 DNA reads TGCGCCAGCAGCCCCGGACGGGAAAATTCACCCCTCCACTTT.

CDR3 protein: CASSSNFGTGGEGYTF. The DNA of the CDR3 is TGTGCCAGCAGCTCCAACTTTGGGACAGGGGGAGAAGGCTACACCTTC. The chain is built from TRBV7-9 and TRBJ1-2; 11 bases align to TRBD1. The CDR3 contains 16 residues. V lost 4 bases, J lost 8 bases, and 12 bases stayed unmatched. Germline CDR1 reads SEHNR; CDR2 reads FQNEAQ (reference sequence).

A single count supports this clone. This chain links TRBV20-1 with TRBJ1-1; possible D gene TRBD1, 6 bases. Per the germline V gene, CDR1 is DFQATT and CDR2 is SNEGSKA (reference sequence). Trimming pared 4 bases from V and 11 bases from J, leaving 11 bases between. The CDR3 has 10 residues. The DNA of the CDR3 is TGCAGTGCTACACAGGGATTGGCTTTCTTT. This sequence encodes CSATQGLAFF.

This chain uses TRBV28 with TRBJ1-5; D might be TRBD1 (5 bases). The CDR3 is 17 amino acids. The germline V gene encodes CDR1 MDHEN and CDR2 SYDVKM. V was pared by 3 bases and J by 6 bases, with 21 bases between. The CDR3 DNA reads TGTGCCAGCAGTTTGGGAGCCTCAGGGCTGGGGGGTCAGCCCCAGCATTTT. It yields the protein CASSLGASGLGGQPQHF. Full variable domain (outside the CDR3, taken from reference TRBV28 and TRBJ1-5): DVKVTQSSRYLVKRTGEKVFLECVQDMDHENMFWYRQDPGLGLRLIYFSYDVKMKEKGDIPEGYSVSREKKERFSLILESASTNQTSMYLCASSLGASGLGGQPQHFGDGTRLSIL.

V usage is TRBV30 and J usage is TRBJ1-5; possible D gene TRBD1, 6 bases. V was clipped by 2 bases and J by 5 bases, with 13 bases between them. The CDR3 runs to 14 residues. From germline, CDR1 is GTSNPN and CDR2 SVGIG (reference sequence). This CDR3 is CAWSMGAQDQPQHF. The DNA of the CDR3 is TGTGCCTGGAGTATGGGGGCGCAGGATCAGCCCCAGCATTTT.

The J gene is TRBJ2-7, the V gene TRBV10-2; possibly TRBD2 for D (6 bases). V was pared by 7 bases and J by 0 bases, with 13 bases between. The CDR3 spans 14 residues. Germline V gene sequence: CDR1 WSHSY, CDR2 SAAADI. The CDR3 protein is CASIAGSGSYEQYF. The CDR3 DNA reads TGCGCCAGCATTGCGGGTAGCGGCTCCTACGAGCAGTACTTC.

The V and J genes are TRBV30 and TRBJ1-4; 10 positions agree with TRBD1. The germline CDR1 and CDR2 sequences are GTSNPN and SVGIG (reference sequence). Losses at the gene ends were 3 bases for V and 7 bases for J; bases not matched to a gene: 5. The CDR3 has 14 amino acids. The CDR3 sequence is CAWSSDRGGEKLFF. CDR3 DNA: TGTGCCTGGAGCTCGGACAGGGGGGGTGAAAAACTGTTTTTT.

This clone was seen more than once but under ten times. The chain has TRBV6-5 and TRBJ1-3; D is uncertain. The CDR3 totals 12 residues. Germline V CDR1 and CDR2: MNHEY, SVGAGI. Trimming shortened V by 5 bases and J by 4 bases, and 6 bases separated the two germline ends. In nucleotides, the CDR3 is TGTGCCAGCAGTAGAGCGGGAAACACCATATATTTT. Its protein is CASSRAGNTIYF.

This clone has a handful of counts. The rearrangement links TRBV4-3 to TRBJ2-2; maybe TRBD2 (5 bases). The V end was cut by 1 base, the J end by 7 bases, with 13 bases between. The CDR3 contains 15 residues. Per the germline V gene, CDR1 is LGHNA and CDR2 is YSLEER. CDR3 sequence (DNA): TGCGCCAGCAGCCAAGGGCGAGAGGGTCTCGGGGAGCTGTTTTTT. Protein: CASSQGREGLGELFF.

The J gene is TRBJ2-3, the V gene TRBV7-8; weak D call: TRBD2 (5 bases). Trimming left V 4 bases short and J 4 bases short, with 12 bases between. The CDR3 consists of 14 residues. Germline V gene sequence: CDR1 SGHVS, CDR2 FQNEAQ. The DNA for the CDR3 is TGTGCCAGCAGCTCACAAGGGAGTTCAGATACGCAGTATTTT. Its protein is CASSSQGSSDTQYF.

The chain couples TRBV19 to TRBJ2-5; weak D call: TRBD1 (5 bases). CDR3 length: 15 amino acids. The V gene's germline CDR1 is LNHDA and CDR2 SQIVND (reference sequence). V gave up 6 bases and J gave up 0 bases, with 14 bases separating them. CDR3 loop: CASSPGQTYQETQYF. The CDR3 nucleotides are TGTGCCAGTAGCCCCGGACAAACGTACCAAGAGACCCAGTACTTC.

This chain links TRBV7-8 with TRBJ2-7; 7 bases align to TRBD1. The CDR3 has 15 residues. V shed 1 base, J shed 1 base, and the junction held 4 bases outside the gene matches. CDR1 SGHVS and CDR2 FQNEAQ come from the germline V gene. DNA for the CDR3: TGTGCCAGCAGCTTAGACAGGGGTTCATCCTACGAGCAGTACTTC. Protein product: CASSLDRGSSYEQYF.

The V call is TRBV5-5, the J call TRBJ1-3; tentative D call: TRBD1 (5 bases). Between the trimmed V and J ends, which lost 0 bases and 3 bases, there was a span of 16 bases. The germline gives CDR1 SGHKS, CDR2 YYEKEE (reference sequence). There are 17 residues in the CDR3. CDR3 residues: CASSLGPSPTVGNTIYF. DNA of the CDR3: TGTGCCAGCAGCTTGGGCCCCTCTCCGACAGTTGGAAACACCATATATTTT.

The chain couples TRBV10-3 to TRBJ2-5; D gene ambiguous. Trimming shortened V by 10 bases and J by 2 bases, and 8 bases separated the two germline ends. Germline V lookup: CDR1 ENHRY, CDR2 SYGVKD. This CDR3 has 11 residues. CDR3 sequence reads: CATRGQETQYF. CDR3 nucleotides: TGTGCCACACGCGGACAAGAGACCCAGTACTTC.